This T cell receptor beta chain stems from a study of shared clonotypes between healthy human individuals. Germline assignment: CDR1 ENHRY and CDR2 SYGVKD. This CDR3 has 12 residues. Concerning this clone: Relative to the germline gene, one junction end is altered; a read error may explain this.

The repertoire was sequenced with immunoSEQ multiplex PCR; TCRdb's copy has only in-frame clones and lacks some. The sample lists hundreds of thousands of clones, more than 75% occurring once. The sample was PBMCs. The genes are TRBV10-3 and TRBJ2-3; no clear D. The source of this sequence is a woman aged 40 to 49 in good health. Some clones in this sample may be carry-over from other donors' samples. The CDR3 loop is CAISESIDTQYF. CDR3 nucleotide sequence: TGTGCCATCAGCGAGTCGATAGATACGCAGTATTTT.